This TCR beta chain was captured in a study of human T cells and chemical hapten exposure. Study as a whole: Minor pooled library volume differences mainly drove per-sample TCR yield variation.

Time point: patch test 1, 2 weeks after DPC sensitization. Documented treatment: therapeutic diphenylcyclopropenone sensitization with weekly scalp DPC. There are 13 residues in the CDR3. Germline CDR1 is KGHSH and CDR2 is LQKENI. V lost 2 bases and J 6 bases, leaving 9 bases between the germline ends. Overall study findings and caveats: The donors suffered from alopecia, so their immune response may not match that of healthy people.

This clonotype was seen only a few times. Antigen unknown. Per the authors' pipeline: Samples ranged from roughly 20,000 to 750,000 TCRs, with a median of approximately 96,000. TCRdb re-derived calls from the RACE reads in MiXCR, one entry per CDR3 protein. TCRdb, not the authors, supplied the V and J calls. Here the sample spans tens of thousands of distinct CDR3 sequences, around a third being singletons. The sequencing here drew on whole blood, taken in connection with sensitization to the hapten diphenylcyclopropenone (DPC). This receptor was taken from a middle-aged man with alopecia areata. Some clones in this sample may be carry-over from other donors' samples. The chain links TRBV18 to TRBJ2-3; D remains ambiguous. CDR3 amino acids: CASSPYVGDTQYF. The CDR3 nucleotides read TGTGCCAGCTCACCATACGTGGGGGATACGCAGTATTTT.